This T cell receptor beta chain was sequenced during a study of blood T cell repertoires in COVID-19. Study details: The analysed material was cDNA or gDNA that came from T cells, B-cell-depleted T cells, or PBMCs.

V lost 4 bases to trimming and J lost 7 bases; unmatched junction nucleotides: 10. Germline V gene data show CDR1 as SGHRS and CDR2 as YFSETQ. The CDR3 runs to 15 residues. The table came from immunoSEQ multiplex PCR; TCRdb's copy has only in-frame clones and leaves some out. This sample has approximately 230,000 clones; over 80% occur once, and the top ten carry 1.5% to 2%. The participants were between about 18 and 95 years old and came from about two dozen US areas. Cohort 3 donors were reported recovered after two negative PCRs, clearance, or symptom resolution. The J gene is TRBJ2-1, the V gene TRBV5-1, with 8 nucleotides matching TRBD2. Sequencing was carried out using PBMCs or T cells enriched from blood (not recorded which). This clonotype was obtained from a woman under 30 who had recovered from COVID-19. CDR3 coding DNA: TGCGCCAGCAGCCCCCGGGGGGGAGGGGTAAATGAGCAGTTCTTC. Its translation: CASSPRGGGVNEQFF.